The clone carrying this TCR beta chain was seen only a few times. Antigen unknown. The source of the sample is a study of identical twins. Study outcomes and limitations: Fewer insertions characterized abundant cord blood beta clonotypes, whereas memory repertoires showed none. Potential partial confounding of zero-insertion analyses by invariant MAIT and iNKT cells was noted.

Germline CDR1 is ENHRY and CDR2 is SYGVKD. The germline V and J ends were trimmed by 5 bases and 8 bases, with 13 bases remaining between them. The CDR3 extends over 13 amino acids. Template switching created a universal primer site, and the cDNA included unique molecular identifiers. TCRdb passed the 5' RACE reads through MiXCR, listing each CDR3 protein once. The sample lists some 460,000 distinct CDR3 sequences, 14% occurring once. This same sample was also part of a study on yellow fever vaccine responses in identical twins.

Input material: CD4+ T cells sorted from blood. The chain carries TRBV10-3 and TRBJ2-1, with D perhaps matching TRBD2 (7 bases). This TCR came from a woman younger than 35 in good health. For the CDR3, the DNA is TGTGCCATCAGTAAATGGGGGGGCCATGAGCAGTTCTTC. This translates into CAISKWGGHEQFF.